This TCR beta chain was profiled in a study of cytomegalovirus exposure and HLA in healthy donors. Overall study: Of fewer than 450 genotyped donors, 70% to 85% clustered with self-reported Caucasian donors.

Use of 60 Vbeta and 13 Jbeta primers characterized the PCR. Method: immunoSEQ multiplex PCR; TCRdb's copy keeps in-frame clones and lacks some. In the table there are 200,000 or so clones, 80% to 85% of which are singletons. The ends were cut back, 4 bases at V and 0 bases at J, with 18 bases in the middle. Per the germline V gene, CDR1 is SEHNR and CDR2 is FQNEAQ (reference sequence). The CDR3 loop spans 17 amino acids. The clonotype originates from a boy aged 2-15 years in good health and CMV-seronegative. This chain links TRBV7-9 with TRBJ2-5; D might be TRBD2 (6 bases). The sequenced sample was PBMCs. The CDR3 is CASSYPYRSGDQETQYF. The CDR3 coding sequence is TGTGCCAGCAGCTACCCGTATAGATCGGGGGACCAAGAGACCCAGTACTTC.